The 7 T cell receptor beta chains below all came from one sample that was sequenced in a study of T cell responses to AZD1222 COVID-19 vaccine. The method was immunoSEQ multiplex PCR; TCRdb's version includes in-frame clones alone and lacks a portion of them. This sample yields about 54,000 clones, of which approximately 88% are seen a single time; approximately 15% belongs to the top ten. The sample in question was peripheral blood, obtained 28 days after the second AZD1222 dose. The receptor source for this set is an adult who received the AZD1222 COVID-19 vaccine.

This chain uses TRBV6-2 or TRBV6-3 with TRBJ2-1; a possible D gene is TRBD2 (6 bases). The germline V gene has CDR1 MNHEY and CDR2 SVGEGT. CDR3 length equals 13 residues. Between the trimmed V and J ends, which lost 5 bases and 7 bases, there was a span of 12 bases. The CDR3 here is CASSELASNEQFF. In DNA, the CDR3 is TGTGCCAGCAGTGAGCTAGCGTCGAATGAGCAGTTCTTC.

The V and J genes are TRBV19 and TRBJ1-5, with D hard to call. CDR3 length: 14 amino acids. CDR1 and CDR2 from the germline V gene are LNHDA and SQIVND (reference sequence). The germline V and J ends were trimmed by 4 bases and 0 bases, with 7 bases remaining between them. Here the CDR3 reads CASSKQDSNQPQHF. CDR3 sequence (DNA): TGTGCCAGTAGTAAGCAGGATAGCAATCAGCCCCAGCATTTT.

V gene TRBV5-1 combines with J gene TRBJ2-1; TRBD1 or TRBD2 may be the D gene (5 bases each). V lost 3 bases and J 4 bases, leaving 17 bases between the germline ends. Germline lookup yields CDR1 SGHRS and CDR2 YFSETQ. The CDR3 is 16 residues long. CDR3 sequence (DNA): TGCGCCAGCAGCTCAAACCGGGGCTTCCTTTACAATGAGCAGTTCTTC. Translated, it gives CASSSNRGFLYNEQFF.

This chain uses TRBV5-1 with TRBJ2-1; D is perhaps TRBD2 (6 bases). CDR1 and CDR2 from the germline V gene are SGHRS and YFSETQ. V was pared by 2 bases and J by 2 bases, with 11 bases between. The CDR3 is 15 residues long. CDR3 residues: CASSFGERAYNEQFF. The CDR3 nucleotides are TGCGCCAGCAGCTTCGGGGAGCGGGCCTACAATGAGCAGTTCTTC.

This clone has a single count. The gene calls are TRBV4-3 and TRBJ2-3; 9 nucleotides align to TRBD1. The CDR3 consists of 16 residues. Trimming took 4 bases from V and 4 from J; bases not matched to a gene: 9. Germline values: CDR1 LGHNA, CDR2 YSLEER. Here the CDR3 reads CASSLNPGQGSDTQYF. The CDR3 DNA reads TGCGCCAGCAGCCTAAATCCGGGACAGGGATCAGATACGCAGTATTTT.

The chain is built from TRBV29-1 and TRBJ2-3, with a tentative D call TRBD2 (5 bases). Germline loops: CDR1 SQVTM, CDR2 ANQGSEA. This CDR3 comprises 12 residues. Trimming stripped 7 bases from V and 1 base from J, with 9 bases between. CDR3 amino acids: CSARSGTDTQYF. CDR3 sequence (DNA): TGCAGCGCCCGTAGCGGCACAGATACGCAGTATTTT.

This chain joins TRBV29-1 and TRBJ1-5; TRBD1 matches 10 bases. CDR3 length equals 16 residues. CDR1 and CDR2 from the germline V gene are SQVTM and ANQGSEA. The junction had 7 bases not matched to a gene; V was cut back by 3 bases and J by 2 bases. DNA for the CDR3: TGCAGCGTTGAGATCAGCGGACAGGGGGGCAATCAGCCCCAGCATTTT. It encodes CSVEISGQGGNQPQHF. Combining the CDR3 with reference TRBV29-1 and TRBJ1-5 gives the whole variable domain SAVISQKPSRDICQRGTSLTIQCQVDSQVTMMFWYRQQPGQSLTLIATANQGSEATYESGFVIDKFPISRPNLTFSTLTVSNMSPEDSSIYLCSVEISGQGGNQPQHFGDGTRLSIL.